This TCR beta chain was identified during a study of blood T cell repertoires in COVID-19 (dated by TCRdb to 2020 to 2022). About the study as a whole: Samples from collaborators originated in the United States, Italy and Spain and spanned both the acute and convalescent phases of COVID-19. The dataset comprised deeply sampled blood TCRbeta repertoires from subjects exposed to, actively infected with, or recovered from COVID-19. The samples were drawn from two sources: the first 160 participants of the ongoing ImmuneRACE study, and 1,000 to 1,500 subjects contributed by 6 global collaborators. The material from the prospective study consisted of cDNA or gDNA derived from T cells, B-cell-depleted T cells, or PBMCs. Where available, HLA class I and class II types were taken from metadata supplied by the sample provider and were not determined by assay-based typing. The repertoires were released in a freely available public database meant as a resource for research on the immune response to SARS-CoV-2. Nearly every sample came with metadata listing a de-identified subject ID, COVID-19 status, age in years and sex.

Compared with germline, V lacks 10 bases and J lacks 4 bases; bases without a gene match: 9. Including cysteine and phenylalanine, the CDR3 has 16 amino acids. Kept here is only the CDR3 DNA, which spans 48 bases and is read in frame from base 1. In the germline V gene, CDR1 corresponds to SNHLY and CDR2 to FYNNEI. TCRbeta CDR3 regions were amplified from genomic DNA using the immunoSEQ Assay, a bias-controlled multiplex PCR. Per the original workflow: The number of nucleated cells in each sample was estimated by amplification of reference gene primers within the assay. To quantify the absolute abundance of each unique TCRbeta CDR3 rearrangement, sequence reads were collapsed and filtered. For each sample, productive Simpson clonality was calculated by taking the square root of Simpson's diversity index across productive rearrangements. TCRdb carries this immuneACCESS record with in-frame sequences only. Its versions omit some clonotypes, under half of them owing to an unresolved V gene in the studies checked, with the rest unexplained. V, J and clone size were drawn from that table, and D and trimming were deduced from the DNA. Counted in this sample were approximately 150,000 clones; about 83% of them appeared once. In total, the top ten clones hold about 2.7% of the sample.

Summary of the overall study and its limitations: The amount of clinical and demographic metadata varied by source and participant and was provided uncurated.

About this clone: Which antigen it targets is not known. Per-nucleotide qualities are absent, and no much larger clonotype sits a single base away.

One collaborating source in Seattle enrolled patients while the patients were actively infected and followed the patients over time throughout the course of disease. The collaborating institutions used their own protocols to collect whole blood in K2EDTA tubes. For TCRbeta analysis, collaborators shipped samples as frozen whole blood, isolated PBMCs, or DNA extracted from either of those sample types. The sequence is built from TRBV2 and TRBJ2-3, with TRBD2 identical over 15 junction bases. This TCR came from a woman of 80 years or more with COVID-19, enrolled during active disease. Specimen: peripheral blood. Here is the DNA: TGTGCCATCCCCGTTGGGACTAGCGGGGGGTCAGATACGCAGTATTTT. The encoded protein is CAIPVGTSGGSDTQYF.